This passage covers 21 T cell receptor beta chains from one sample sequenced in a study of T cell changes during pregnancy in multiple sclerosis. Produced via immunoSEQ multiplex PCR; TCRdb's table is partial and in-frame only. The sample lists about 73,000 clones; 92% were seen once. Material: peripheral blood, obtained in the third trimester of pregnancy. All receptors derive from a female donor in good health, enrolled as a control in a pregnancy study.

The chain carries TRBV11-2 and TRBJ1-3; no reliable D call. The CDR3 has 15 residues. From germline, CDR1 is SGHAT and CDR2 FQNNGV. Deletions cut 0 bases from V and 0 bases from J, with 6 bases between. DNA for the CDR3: TGTGCCAGCAGCTTAGAGGCTGCCTCTGGAAACACCATATATTTT. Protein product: CASSLEAASGNTIYF.

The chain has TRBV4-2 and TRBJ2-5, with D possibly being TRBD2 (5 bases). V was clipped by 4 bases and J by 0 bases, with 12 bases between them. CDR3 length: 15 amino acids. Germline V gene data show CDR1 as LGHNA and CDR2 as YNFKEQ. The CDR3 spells CASSLRTEYQETQYF. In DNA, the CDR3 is TGTGCCAGCAGCCTTAGGACTGAGTACCAAGAGACCCAGTACTTC.

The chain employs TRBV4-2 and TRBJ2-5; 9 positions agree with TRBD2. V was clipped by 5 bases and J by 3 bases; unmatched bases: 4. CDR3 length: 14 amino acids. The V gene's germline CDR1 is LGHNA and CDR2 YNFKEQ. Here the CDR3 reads CASSLGLAEETQYF. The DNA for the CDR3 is TGTGCCAGCAGCTTGGGACTAGCAGAAGAGACCCAGTACTTC.

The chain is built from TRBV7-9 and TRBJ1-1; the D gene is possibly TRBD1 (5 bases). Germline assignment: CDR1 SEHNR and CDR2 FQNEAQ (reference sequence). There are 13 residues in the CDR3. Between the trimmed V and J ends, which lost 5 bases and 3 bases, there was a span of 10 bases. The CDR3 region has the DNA TGTGCCAGCAGCCCTACAGGATACACTGAAGCTTTCTTT. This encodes CASSPTGYTEAFF.

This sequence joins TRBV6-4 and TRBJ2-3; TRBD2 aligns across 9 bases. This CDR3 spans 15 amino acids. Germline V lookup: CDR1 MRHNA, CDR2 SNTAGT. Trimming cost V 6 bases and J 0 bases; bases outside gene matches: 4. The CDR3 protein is CASSPTSGSTDTQYF. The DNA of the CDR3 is TGTGCCAGCAGCCCCACTAGCGGGAGCACAGATACGCAGTATTTT.

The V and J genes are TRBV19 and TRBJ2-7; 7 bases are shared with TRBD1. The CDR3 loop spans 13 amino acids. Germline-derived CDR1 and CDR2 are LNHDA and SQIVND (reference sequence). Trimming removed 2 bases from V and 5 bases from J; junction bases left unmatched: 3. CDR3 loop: CASSIFTGDEQYF. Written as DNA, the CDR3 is TGTGCCAGTAGTATATTTACAGGGGACGAGCAGTACTTC.

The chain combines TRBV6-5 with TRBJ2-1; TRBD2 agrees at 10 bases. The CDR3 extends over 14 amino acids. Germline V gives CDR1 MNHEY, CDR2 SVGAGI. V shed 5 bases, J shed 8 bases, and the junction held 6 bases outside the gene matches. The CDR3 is CASSRSSGGYEQFF. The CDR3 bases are TGTGCCAGCAGTCGCTCTAGCGGGGGATATGAGCAGTTCTTC.

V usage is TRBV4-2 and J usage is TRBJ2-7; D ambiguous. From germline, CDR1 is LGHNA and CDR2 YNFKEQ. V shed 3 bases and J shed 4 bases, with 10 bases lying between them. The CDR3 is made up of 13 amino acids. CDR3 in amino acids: CASSHSAAYEQYF. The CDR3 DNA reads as TGTGCCAGCAGCCATTCCGCGGCTTACGAGCAGTACTTC.

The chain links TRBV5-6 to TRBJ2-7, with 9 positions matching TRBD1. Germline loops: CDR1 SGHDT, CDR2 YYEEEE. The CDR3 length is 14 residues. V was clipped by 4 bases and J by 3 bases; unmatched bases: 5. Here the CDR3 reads CASSTRTGVYEQYF. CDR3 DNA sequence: TGTGCCAGCAGCACCCGGACAGGGGTCTACGAGCAGTACTTC.

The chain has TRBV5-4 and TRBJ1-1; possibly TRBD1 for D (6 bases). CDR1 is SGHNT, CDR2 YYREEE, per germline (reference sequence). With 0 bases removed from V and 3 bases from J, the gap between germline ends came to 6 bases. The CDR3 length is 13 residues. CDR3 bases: TGTGCCAGCAGCTTGGGACAGGACACTGAAGCTTTCTTT. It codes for CASSLGQDTEAFF. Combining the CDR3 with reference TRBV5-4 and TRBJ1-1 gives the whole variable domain ETGVTQSPTHLIKTRGQQVTLRCSSQSGHNTVSWYQQALGQGPQFIFQYYREEENGRGNFPPRFSGLQFPNYSSELNVNALELDDSALYLCASSLGQDTEAFFGQGTRLTVV.

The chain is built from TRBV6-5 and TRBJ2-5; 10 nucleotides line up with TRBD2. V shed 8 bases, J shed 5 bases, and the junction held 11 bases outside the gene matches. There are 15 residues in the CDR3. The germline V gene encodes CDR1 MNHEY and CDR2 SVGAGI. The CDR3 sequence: CASRAGTSAGETQYF. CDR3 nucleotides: TGTGCCAGCCGCGCCGGGACTAGCGCCGGGGAGACCCAGTACTTC.

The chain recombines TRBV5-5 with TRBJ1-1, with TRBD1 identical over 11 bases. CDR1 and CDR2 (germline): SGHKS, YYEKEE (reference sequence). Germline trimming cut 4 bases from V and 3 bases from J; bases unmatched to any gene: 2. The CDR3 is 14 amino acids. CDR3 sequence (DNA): TGTGCCAGCAGCCAGGGACAGGGGGACACTGAAGCTTTCTTT. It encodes CASSQGQGDTEAFF.

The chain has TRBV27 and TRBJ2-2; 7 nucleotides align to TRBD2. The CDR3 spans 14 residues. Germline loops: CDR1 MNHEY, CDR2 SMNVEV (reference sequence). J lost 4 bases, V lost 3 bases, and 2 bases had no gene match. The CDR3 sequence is CASSLAGVTGELFF. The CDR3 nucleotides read TGTGCCAGCAGTTTGGCGGGGGTCACCGGGGAGCTGTTTTTT.

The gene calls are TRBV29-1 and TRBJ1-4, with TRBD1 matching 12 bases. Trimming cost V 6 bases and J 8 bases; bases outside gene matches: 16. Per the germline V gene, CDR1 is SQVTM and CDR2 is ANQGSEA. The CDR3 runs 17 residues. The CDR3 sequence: CSVETGTGGAWGEKLFF. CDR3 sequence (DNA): TGCAGCGTCGAAACCGGGACAGGGGGCGCTTGGGGGGAAAAACTGTTTTTT.

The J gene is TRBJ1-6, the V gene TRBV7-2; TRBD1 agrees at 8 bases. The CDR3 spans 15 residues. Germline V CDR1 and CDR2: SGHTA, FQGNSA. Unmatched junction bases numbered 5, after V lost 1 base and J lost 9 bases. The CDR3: CASSLVGQGFSPLHF. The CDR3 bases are TGTGCCAGCAGCTTAGTTGGACAGGGCTTTTCACCCCTCCACTTT.

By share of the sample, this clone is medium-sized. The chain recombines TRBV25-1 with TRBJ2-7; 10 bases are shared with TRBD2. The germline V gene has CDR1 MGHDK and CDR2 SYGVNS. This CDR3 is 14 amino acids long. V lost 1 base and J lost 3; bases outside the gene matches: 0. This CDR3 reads CASSEWTSGYEQYF. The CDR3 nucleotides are TGTGCCAGCAGTGAATGGACTAGCGGCTACGAGCAGTACTTC.

The CDR3 is CASSTRQGARDEQYF. CDR3 nucleotide sequence: TGTGCCAGCAGCACCCGACAGGGGGCGAGGGACGAGCAGTACTTC. The rearrangement links TRBV7-6 to TRBJ2-7; 10 bases match TRBD1. This CDR3 comprises 15 residues. From germline, CDR1 is SGHVS and CDR2 FNYEAQ. The V and J ends lost 5 bases and 5 bases, in that order; junction bases with no gene match: 9.

CDR3 nucleotides: TGCGCCAGCAGCTTACGGACTAGCGGGGGCCCCTCCTACAATGAGCAGTTCTTC. It is translated as CASSLRTSGGPSYNEQFF. The genes are TRBV5-1 and TRBJ2-1; TRBD2 agrees at 13 bases. Germline V CDR1 and CDR2: SGHRS, YFSETQ. The V gene end was trimmed by 2 bases and the J gene end by 0 bases; junction bases not matched to a gene: 5. The CDR3 runs 18 residues.

CDR3 DNA: TGTGCCAGCAGCTTATCGGGGGGCGCAAGGGAGACCCAGTACTTC. Its translation is CASSLSGGARETQYF. V is TRBV5-4 and J is TRBJ2-5; D is perhaps TRBD2 (7 bases). The CDR3 is made up of 15 amino acids. Germline V gives CDR1 SGHNT, CDR2 YYREEE (reference sequence). Deletions cut 2 bases from V and 5 bases from J, with 16 bases between. Complete variable domain (other parts from reference TRBV5-4 and TRBJ2-5): ETGVTQSPTHLIKTRGQQVTLRCSSQSGHNTVSWYQQALGQGPQFIFQYYREEENGRGNFPPRFSGLQFPNYSSELNVNALELDDSALYLCASSLSGGARETQYFGPGTRLLVL.

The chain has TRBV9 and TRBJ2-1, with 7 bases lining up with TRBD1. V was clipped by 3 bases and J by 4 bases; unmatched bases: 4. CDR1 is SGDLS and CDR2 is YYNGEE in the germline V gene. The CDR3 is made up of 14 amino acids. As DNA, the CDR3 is TGTGCCAGCAGCGAGACAGGGCTTTACAATGAGCAGTTCTTC. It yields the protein CASSETGLYNEQFF.

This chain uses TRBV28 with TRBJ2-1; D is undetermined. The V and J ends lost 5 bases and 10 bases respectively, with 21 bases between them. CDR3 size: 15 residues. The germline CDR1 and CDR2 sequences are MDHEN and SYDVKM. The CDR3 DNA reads TGTGCCAGCAGTCAACTACGCCCCCCAATCAGCGAGCAGTTCTTC. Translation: CASSQLRPPISEQFF.